The clone carrying this T cell receptor beta chain was observed once. This specimen comes from a study of CD8+ T cells in alopecia areata. In each case, RNA was isolated and then reverse transcribed into cDNA as the sequencing template. Sequenced by immunoSEQ multiplex PCR; TCRdb stores in-frame clones only, minus some. The sample has some 190,000 clones; approximately 49% are singletons. Treatment in this sample: oral pan-JAK inhibitor, 5-10 mg twice daily. This CDR3 region has 16 residues. Trimming stripped 5 bases from V and 3 bases from J, with 17 bases between. In germline, CDR1 is SGHVS, CDR2 FNYEAQ.

The sample in question was CD8+ T cells sorted from blood, obtained at approximately week 52, from a patient treated with tofacitinib. This chain uses TRBV7-6 with TRBJ2-1, with a tentative D call TRBD2 (6 bases). This receptor was obtained from a human donor with alopecia areata. The CDR3 region is CASSQTRLGDYNEQFF. The CDR3 coding sequence is TGTGCCAGCAGCCAAACCCGACTAGGGGACTACAATGAGCAGTTCTTC.